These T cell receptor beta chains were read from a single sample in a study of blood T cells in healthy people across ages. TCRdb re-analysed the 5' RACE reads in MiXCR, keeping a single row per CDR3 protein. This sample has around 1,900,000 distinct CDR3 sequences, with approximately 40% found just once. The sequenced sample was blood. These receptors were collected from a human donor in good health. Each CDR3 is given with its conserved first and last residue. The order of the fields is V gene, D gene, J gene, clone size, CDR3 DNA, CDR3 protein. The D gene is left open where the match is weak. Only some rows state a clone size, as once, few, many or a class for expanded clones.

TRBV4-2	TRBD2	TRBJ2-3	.	TGTGCCAGCAGCCAAACTGGGGCCCTAGCGGGGGTGGGGGATACGCAGTATTTT	CASSQTGALAGVGDTQYF
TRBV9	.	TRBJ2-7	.	TGTGCCAGCAGCGTAGGAGTACAGGAGGCCCAGTACGAGCAGTACTTC	CASSVGVQEAQYEQYF
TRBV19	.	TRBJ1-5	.	TGTGCCAGTAGTCATTCTGGACAGCCGGATAGCAATCAGCCCCAGCATTTT	CASSHSGQPDSNQPQHF
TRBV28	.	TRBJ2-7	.	TGTGCCAGCGAGGCGGATGCAGCCTACGAGCAGTACTTC	CASEADAAYEQYF
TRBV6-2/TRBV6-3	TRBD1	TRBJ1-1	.	TGTGCCAGCAGCGAGGGACAGGGGTACACTGAAGCTTTCTTT	CASSEGQGYTEAFF
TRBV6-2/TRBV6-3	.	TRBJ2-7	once	TGTGCCAGCAGTCCGAGGGCAGGCCTCTCCTACGAGCAGTACTTC	CASSPRAGLSYEQYF
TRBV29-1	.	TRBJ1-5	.	TGCAGCGCTGGACAAGATAATCAGCCCCAGCATTTT	CSAGQDNQPQHF
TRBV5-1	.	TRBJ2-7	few	TGCGCCAGCAGCCCTAATCCAGGGCCCAAAGGCTCCTACGAGCAGTACTTC	CASSPNPGPKGSYEQYF
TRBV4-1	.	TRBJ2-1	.	TGCGCCAGCAGCCAAGTAAGCGAGGGTCCTCCACGGTTCTTC	CASSQVSEGPPRFF
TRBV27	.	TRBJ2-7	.	TGTGCCAGCAGTCCCGGACAGATAGCCTACGAGCAGTACTTC	CASSPGQIAYEQYF
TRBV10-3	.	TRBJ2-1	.	TGTGCCATCAGTGAGTCGGGGATCTACAATAAGCAGTTCTTC	CAISESGIYNKQFF
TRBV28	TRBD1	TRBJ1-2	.	TGTGCCAGCAGTTATCTTCGACAGGGAGGTAACTATGGCTACACCTTC	CASSYLRQGGNYGYTF
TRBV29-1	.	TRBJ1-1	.	TGCAGCGTTGCTGGACTTCGGAACACTGAAGCTTTCTTT	CSVAGLRNTEAFF
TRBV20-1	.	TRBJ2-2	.	TGCAGTGCTAGAGAGGCCGGGTTAAACACCGGGGAGCTGTTTTTT	CSAREAGLNTGELFF
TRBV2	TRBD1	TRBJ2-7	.	TGTGCCAGCAGTGCCGCTTCTCAGGGGGCGATCGACGAGCAGTACTTC	CASSAASQGAIDEQYF
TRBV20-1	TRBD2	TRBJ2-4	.	TGCAGTGCTAGAGAGGGGGAGGGAAACATTCAGTACTTC	CSAREGEGNIQYF
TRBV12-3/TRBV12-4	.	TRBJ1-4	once	TGTGCCAGCAGTGCGAAGGGACATAGGACTAATGAGAAACTGTTTTTT	CASSAKGHRTNEKLFF
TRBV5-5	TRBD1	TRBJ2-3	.	TGTGCCAGCAGCTTACTGGGACAGGGGATTGATACGCAGTATTTT	CASSLLGQGIDTQYF
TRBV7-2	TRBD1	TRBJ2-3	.	TGTGCCAGCAGCCGCCTATCCGGAGGACAGGGTTGGTATTTT	CASSRLSGGQGWYF
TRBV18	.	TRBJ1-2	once	TGTGCCAGCTCATCGTCCCAAGGGGAACTTTATGGCTACACCTTC	CASSSSQGELYGYTF
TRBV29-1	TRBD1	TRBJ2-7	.	TGCTCTGGACAGGAGCTATACGAGCAGTACTTC	CSGQELYEQYF
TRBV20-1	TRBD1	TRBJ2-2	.	TGCAGTGCTAGGACAGGGTACACCGGGGAGCTGTTTTTT	CSARTGYTGELFF
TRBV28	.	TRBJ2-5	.	TGTGCCAGCAGTTCGGGACTCTTCAATACCCAGTACTTC	CASSSGLFNTQYF
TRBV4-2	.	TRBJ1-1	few	TGTGCCAGCAGCCAATCGATAGGGGGAGTTAACCTGAAAGCTTTCTTT	CASSQSIGGVNLKAFF
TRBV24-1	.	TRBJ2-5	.	TGTGCCACCAGGGCCAGCGTCCAAGAGACCCAGTACTTC	CATRASVQETQYF
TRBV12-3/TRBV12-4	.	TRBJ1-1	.	TGTGCCAGCAGCCCGAGGGGGGGGGTTTACACTGAAGCTTTCTTT	CASSPRGGVYTEAFF
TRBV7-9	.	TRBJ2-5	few	TGTGCCAGCAGCTTAATCAGACTAGACCCACTACAAGAGACCCAGTACTTC	CASSLIRLDPLQETQYF
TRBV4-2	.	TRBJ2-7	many	TGTGCCAGCAGCCCAGCTAGGTCCTACGAGCAGTACTTC	CASSPARSYEQYF
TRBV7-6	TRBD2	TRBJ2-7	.	TGTGCCAGCAGCTTAGGACTCCCGAGCGGGGGGTTTACCTACGAGCAGTACTTC	CASSLGLPSGGFTYEQYF
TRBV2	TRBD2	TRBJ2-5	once	TGCGCCACGAAGCGGGGGCTTGGGGAGACCCAGTACTTC	CATKRGLGETQYF
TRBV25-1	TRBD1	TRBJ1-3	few	TGTGCCAGCAGTGAATCGGTTGGGGGGACAGCCGGGAGGACCATATATTTT	CASSESVGGTAGRTIYF
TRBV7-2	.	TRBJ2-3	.	TGTGCCAGCAGCTTATACTCGACCACAGATACGCAGTATTTT	CASSLYSTTDTQYF
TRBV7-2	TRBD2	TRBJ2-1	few	TGTGCCAGCAGCCCCGGCGGGGGGTGGTACAATGAGCAGTTCTTC	CASSPGGGWYNEQFF
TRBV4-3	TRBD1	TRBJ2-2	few	TGCGCCAGCAGCCAATCTGCCGGGGACAGGGGACTCGGGGAGCTGTTTTTT	CASSQSAGDRGLGELFF
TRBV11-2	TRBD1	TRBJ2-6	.	TGTGCCATTCCTCCGGGACAGGGGTCCTCTGGGGCCAACGTCCTGACTTTC	CAIPPGQGSSGANVLTF
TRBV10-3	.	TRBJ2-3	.	TGTGCCATCAGTCCCCAATCGGGGGATACGCAGTATTTT	CAISPQSGDTQYF
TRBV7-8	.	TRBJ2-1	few	TGTGCCAGCAGCTTAGGTCCAGGGAGAGCCCCTAATGAGCAGTTCTTC	CASSLGPGRAPNEQFF
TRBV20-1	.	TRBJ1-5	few	TGCAGTGCGATGGGCGGGGTCAATCAGCCCCAGCATTTT	CSAMGGVNQPQHF
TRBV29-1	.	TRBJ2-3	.	TGCAGCGTTGTACGGAGCCGGGCTAGCACAGATACGCAGTATTTT	CSVVRSRASTDTQYF
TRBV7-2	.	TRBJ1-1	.	TGTGCCAGCAACCGCCGGAGTGGGGGGGACACTGAAGCTTTCTTT	CASNRRSGGDTEAFF
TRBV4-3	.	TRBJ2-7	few	TGCGCCAGCAGCCAAAGAGGGCTCGGCTACGGGCAGTACTTC	CASSQRGLGYGQYF
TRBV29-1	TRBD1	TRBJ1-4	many	TGCAGCGCCCGGACAGGGGGCGGTGAAAAACTGTTTTTT	CSARTGGGEKLFF
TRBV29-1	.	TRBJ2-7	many	TGCAGCGTTGAAAGGGACAATGACGAGCAGTACTTC	CSVERDNDEQYF
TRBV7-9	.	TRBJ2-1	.	TGTGCCAGCAGCTTAACAAGCCGGGGGTCAGATGAGCAGTTCTTC	CASSLTSRGSDEQFF
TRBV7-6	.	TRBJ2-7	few	TGTGCCAGCAGCCACCCCGCTGGGGAGCAGTACTTC	CASSHPAGEQYF
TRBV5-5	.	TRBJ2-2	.	TGTGCCAGCAGCTTCGGGATTCTAATGGCCGGGGAGCTGTTTTTT	CASSFGILMAGELFF
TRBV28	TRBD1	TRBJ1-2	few	TGTGCCAGCACCGAGCGACAGGGACAGACGAGTGGCTACACCTTC	CASTERQGQTSGYTF
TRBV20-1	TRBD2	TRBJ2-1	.	TGCAGTGCTAGAGATCTCGGGCTAGCGGGATACAATGAGCAGTTCTTC	CSARDLGLAGYNEQFF
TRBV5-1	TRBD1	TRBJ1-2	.	TGCGCCAGCAGCTCCCCGGGACAGGGTTTCGGCGACACCTTC	CASSSPGQGFGDTF
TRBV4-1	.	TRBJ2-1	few	TGCGCCAGCAGCCAAGGTGTGGTTTCCTACAATGAGCAGTTCTTC	CASSQGVVSYNEQFF
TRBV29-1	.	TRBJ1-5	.	TGCAGCGTTGAAACGGGGGGGGAAGGCAATCAGCCCCAGCATTTT	CSVETGGEGNQPQHF
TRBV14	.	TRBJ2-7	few	TGTGCCAGCAGCCACAGGGGACGGAGACTCTACGAGCAGTACTTC	CASSHRGRRLYEQYF
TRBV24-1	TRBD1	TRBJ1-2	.	TGTGCCACCAGTGACCGGGACAGGGACAACTATGGCTACACCTTC	CATSDRDRDNYGYTF
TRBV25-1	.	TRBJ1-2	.	TGTGCCAGCAGTGGATACGGGGAGTTCTATGGCTACACCTTC	CASSGYGEFYGYTF
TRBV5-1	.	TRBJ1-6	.	TGCGCCAGCAGCTTACTAGGGGGTGACGGTCCACCCCTCCACTTT	CASSLLGGDGPPLHF
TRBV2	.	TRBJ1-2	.	TGTGCCAGCAGAGGAGGCCTAGGGGACTATGGCTACACCTTC	CASRGGLGDYGYTF
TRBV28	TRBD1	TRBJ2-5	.	TGTGCCAGCAGGATGACAGGGGGCCGTTTCTGGCAGTACTTC	CASRMTGGRFWQYF
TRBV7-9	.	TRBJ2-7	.	TGTGCCAGCAGCCGGCAGTGGGACTACGAGCAGTACTTC	CASSRQWDYEQYF
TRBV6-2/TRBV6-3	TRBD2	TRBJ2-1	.	TGTGCCAGCACCGGGACTAGCGGGGGGACTCATCAGGCGTTCTTC	CASTGTSGGTHQAFF
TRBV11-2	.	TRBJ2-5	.	TGTGCCAGCAGCCCCTGGACAGTTGAAGAGACCCAGTACTTC	CASSPWTVEETQYF